This is a list of T cell receptor beta chains from one sample in a study of cytomegalovirus exposure and HLA in healthy donors. Clones were sequenced by immunoSEQ multiplex PCR, and TCRdb holds only the in-frame ones, with some missing. This table holds 60,000 to 100,000 clones. Sequencing input: PBMCs. These receptors all stem from a man aged 25 to 45 in good health and CMV-seronegative. Each CDR3 is given with its conserved first and last residue. The order of the fields is CDR3 length, J gene, V gene, D gene, CDR3 protein, CDR3 DNA. D genes are given only for firm matches.

len: 13
j_gene: TRBJ2-1
v_gene: TRBV4-2
d_gene: -
CDR3aa: CASSQDRQGEQFF
CDR3nt: TGTGCCAGCAGCCAAGATAGGCAGGGTGAGCAGTTCTTC

len: 16
j_gene: TRBJ2-3
v_gene: TRBV4-1
d_gene: -
CDR3aa: CASSLRGVVIPDTQYF
CDR3nt: TGCGCCAGCAGCTTACGGGGAGTGGTAATCCCAGATACGCAGTATTTT

len: 11
j_gene: TRBJ2-3
v_gene: TRBV20-1
d_gene: -
CDR3aa: CSAFHTDTQYF
CDR3nt: TGCAGTGCTTTCCACACAGATACGCAGTATTTT

len: 14
j_gene: TRBJ1-1
v_gene: TRBV5-4
d_gene: -
CDR3aa: CASSLVGQNTEAFF
CDR3nt: TGTGCCAGCAGCTTGGTCGGACAGAACACTGAAGCTTTCTTT

len: 15
j_gene: TRBJ2-7
v_gene: TRBV6-5
d_gene: TRBD2
CDR3aa: CASRLFRDYSYEQYF
CDR3nt: TGTGCCAGCAGACTATTCCGGGACTACTCCTACGAGCAGTACTTC

len: 16
j_gene: TRBJ2-4
v_gene: TRBV6-5
d_gene: TRBD1
CDR3aa: CASSSPGQGWKNIQYF
CDR3nt: TGTGCCAGCAGTTCACCGGGACAGGGCTGGAAAAACATTCAGTACTTC

len: 15
j_gene: TRBJ2-3
v_gene: TRBV7-9
d_gene: TRBD1
CDR3aa: CASSPGQGATDTQYF
CDR3nt: TGTGCCAGCAGCCCAGGACAGGGGGCGACAGATACGCAGTATTTT

len: 11
j_gene: TRBJ2-1
v_gene: TRBV20-1
d_gene: -
CDR3aa: CSSQGWNEQFF
CDR3nt: TGCAGCTCACAGGGCTGGAATGAGCAGTTCTTC

len: 18
j_gene: TRBJ1-5
v_gene: TRBV5-5
d_gene: -
CDR3aa: CASSRGVLGAGSNQPQHF
CDR3nt: TGTGCCAGCAGCCGCGGGGTCCTTGGAGCTGGTAGCAATCAGCCCCAGCATTTT

len: 12
j_gene: TRBJ2-1
v_gene: TRBV7-9
d_gene: -
CDR3aa: CAGARMYNEQFF
CDR3nt: TGTGCCGGTGCCAGAATGTACAATGAGCAGTTCTTC

len: 13
j_gene: TRBJ2-1
v_gene: TRBV10-3
d_gene: -
CDR3aa: CAISEGQYNEQFF
CDR3nt: TGTGCCATCAGTGAGGGACAGTACAATGAGCAGTTCTTC

len: 14
j_gene: TRBJ2-7
v_gene: TRBV28
d_gene: TRBD2
CDR3aa: CASSSTSGSYEQYF
CDR3nt: TGTGCCAGCAGTTCTACTAGCGGGAGTTACGAGCAGTACTTC

len: 13
j_gene: TRBJ2-7
v_gene: TRBV6-5
d_gene: -
CDR3aa: CATTGASFYEQYF
CDR3nt: TGTGCCACCACAGGTGCCTCTTTCTACGAGCAGTACTTC

len: 14
j_gene: TRBJ1-6
v_gene: TRBV5-6
d_gene: -
CDR3aa: CASSLTANNSPLHF
CDR3nt: TGTGCCAGCAGCTTGACCGCTAATAATTCACCCCTCCACTTT

len: 14
j_gene: TRBJ2-7
v_gene: TRBV19
d_gene: TRBD2
CDR3aa: CASRLREGPHEQYF
CDR3nt: TGTGCCTCTCGTCTTCGGGAGGGCCCCCACGAGCAGTACTTC

len: 12
j_gene: TRBJ2-7
v_gene: TRBV11-2
d_gene: TRBD1
CDR3aa: CATGTGGYEQYF
CDR3nt: TGTGCCACCGGGACAGGGGGCTACGAGCAGTACTTC

len: 14
j_gene: TRBJ2-2
v_gene: TRBV6-1
d_gene: TRBD1
CDR3aa: CASRGTGGTGELFF
CDR3nt: TGTGCCAGCAGGGGGACAGGGGGCACCGGGGAGCTGTTTTTT

len: 13
j_gene: TRBJ2-7
v_gene: TRBV6-5
d_gene: -
CDR3aa: CASSYGLNYEQYF
CDR3nt: TGTGCCAGCAGTTACGGACTGAACTACGAGCAGTACTTC

len: 15
j_gene: TRBJ2-7
v_gene: TRBV15
d_gene: TRBD1
CDR3aa: CATSRARGQPYEQYF
CDR3nt: TGTGCCACCAGCAGAGCCAGGGGGCAGCCCTACGAGCAGTACTTC

len: 14
j_gene: TRBJ2-4
v_gene: TRBV18
d_gene: -
CDR3aa: CASSPPAGENIQYF
CDR3nt: TGTGCCAGCTCACCACCGGCAGGCGAAAACATTCAGTACTTC

len: 14
j_gene: TRBJ2-5
v_gene: TRBV7-9
d_gene: TRBD2
CDR3aa: CASSLLATQETQYF
CDR3nt: TGTGCCAGCAGCCTACTAGCGACCCAAGAGACCCAGTACTTC

len: 14
j_gene: TRBJ2-1
v_gene: TRBV11-3
d_gene: -
CDR3aa: CASSLGTDRNEQFF
CDR3nt: TGTGCCAGCAGCTTAGGGACAGATCGCAATGAGCAGTTCTTC

len: 14
j_gene: TRBJ2-7
v_gene: TRBV5-1
d_gene: TRBD1
CDR3aa: CASTPGQGAKEQYF
CDR3nt: TGCGCCAGCACCCCGGGACAGGGGGCGAAGGAGCAGTACTTC

len: 13
j_gene: TRBJ1-2
v_gene: TRBV11-2
d_gene: -
CDR3aa: CASSLRTATGYTF
CDR3nt: TGTGCCAGCAGCCTCAGGACAGCCACCGGCTACACCTTC

len: 16
j_gene: TRBJ2-7
v_gene: TRBV4-1
d_gene: TRBD2
CDR3aa: CASSRAGRADRYEQYF
CDR3nt: TGCGCCAGCAGCCGGGCCGGGAGGGCCGATCGGTACGAGCAGTACTTC

len: 16
j_gene: TRBJ1-1
v_gene: TRBV4-3
d_gene: -
CDR3aa: CASSQDLQDRNTEAFF
CDR3nt: TGCGCCAGCAGCCAAGATTTGCAGGACAGAAACACTGAAGCTTTCTTT

len: 17
j_gene: TRBJ2-4
v_gene: TRBV7-4
d_gene: -
CDR3aa: CASSRNRPPLIKNIQYF
CDR3nt: TGTGCCAGCAGCAGGAACAGGCCTCCCTTGATCAAAAACATTCAGTACTTC

len: 13
j_gene: TRBJ1-6
v_gene: TRBV19
d_gene: TRBD1
CDR3aa: CASSIDRGSPLHF
CDR3nt: TGTGCCAGTAGTATTGACAGGGGGTCACCCCTCCACTTT

len: 13
j_gene: TRBJ1-5
v_gene: TRBV7-9
d_gene: -
CDR3aa: CASSFTWGQPQHF
CDR3nt: TGTGCCAGCAGCTTCACATGGGGCCAGCCCCAGCATTTT

len: 14
j_gene: TRBJ1-3
v_gene: TRBV5-1
d_gene: -
CDR3aa: CASSPGGDGNTIYF
CDR3nt: TGCGCCAGCAGCCCGGGGGGGGATGGAAACACCATATATTTT

len: 15
j_gene: TRBJ2-1
v_gene: TRBV4-1
d_gene: TRBD2
CDR3aa: CASSQAGGPYNEQFF
CDR3nt: TGCGCCAGCAGCCAAGCGGGAGGGCCCTACAATGAGCAGTTCTTC

len: 14
j_gene: TRBJ1-5
v_gene: TRBV10-3
d_gene: -
CDR3aa: CAISADRGNQPQHF
CDR3nt: TGTGCCATCAGCGCAGACCGGGGCAATCAGCCCCAGCATTTT

len: 17
j_gene: TRBJ2-3
v_gene: TRBV11-3
d_gene: TRBD2
CDR3aa: CASSLEGLAGVPDTQYF
CDR3nt: TGTGCCAGCAGCTTAGAGGGACTAGCGGGGGTGCCAGATACGCAGTATTTT

len: 14
j_gene: TRBJ2-7
v_gene: TRBV5-4
d_gene: TRBD1
CDR3aa: CASSLKGAIYEQYF
CDR3nt: TGTGCCAGCAGCTTGAAGGGGGCTATCTACGAGCAGTACTTC

len: 15
j_gene: TRBJ1-1
v_gene: TRBV4-3
d_gene: -
CDR3aa: CASSQVWSQNTEAFF
CDR3nt: TGCGCCAGCAGCCAAGTCTGGAGTCAGAACACTGAAGCTTTCTTT

len: 13
j_gene: TRBJ2-7
v_gene: TRBV4-2
d_gene: TRBD1
CDR3aa: CASSHDRAYEQYF
CDR3nt: TGTGCCAGCAGCCATGACAGGGCCTACGAGCAGTACTTC

len: 18
j_gene: TRBJ2-5
v_gene: TRBV19
d_gene: TRBD2
CDR3aa: CASSIGRLAGGQGETQYF
CDR3nt: TGTGCCAGTAGTATAGGTAGACTAGCGGGAGGGCAGGGAGAGACCCAGTACTTC

len: 16
j_gene: TRBJ2-1
v_gene: TRBV7-6
d_gene: -
CDR3aa: CASSLTISLAPGEQFF
CDR3nt: TGTGCCAGCAGCTTAACAATCTCACTAGCCCCGGGGGAGCAGTTCTTC

len: 14
j_gene: TRBJ2-3
v_gene: TRBV19
d_gene: -
CDR3aa: CASSITTGPDTQYF
CDR3nt: TGTGCCAGTAGTATAACTACAGGGCCAGATACGCAGTATTTT

len: 14
j_gene: TRBJ1-4
v_gene: TRBV5-1
d_gene: -
CDR3aa: CASSRFVRDEKLFF
CDR3nt: TGCGCCAGCAGCCGGTTTGTGCGCGATGAAAAACTGTTTTTT

len: 15
j_gene: TRBJ2-4
v_gene: TRBV19
d_gene: -
CDR3aa: CASTRDRLDKNIQYF
CDR3nt: TGTGCCAGTACCAGGGACAGACTAGACAAAAACATTCAGTACTTC

len: 15
j_gene: TRBJ1-5
v_gene: TRBV6-1
d_gene: TRBD1
CDR3aa: CASSEGTGVNQPQHF
CDR3nt: TGTGCCAGCAGTGAAGGGACAGGGGTCAATCAGCCCCAGCATTTT

len: 13
j_gene: TRBJ1-1
v_gene: TRBV10-1
d_gene: TRBD1
CDR3aa: CASSRDRNTEAFF
CDR3nt: TGCGCCAGCAGCCGGGACAGAAACACTGAAGCTTTCTTT

len: 14
j_gene: TRBJ2-3
v_gene: TRBV9
d_gene: -
CDR3aa: CASGTLVITDTQYF
CDR3nt: TGTGCCAGCGGGACTCTAGTAATCACAGATACGCAGTATTTT

len: 15
j_gene: TRBJ2-1
v_gene: TRBV5-5
d_gene: -
CDR3aa: CASRLSTGRYNEQFF
CDR3nt: TGTGCCAGCAGATTATCGACAGGCCGCTACAATGAGCAGTTCTTC

len: 15
j_gene: TRBJ2-7
v_gene: TRBV7-2
d_gene: TRBD2
CDR3aa: CASSSGLAGVYEQYF
CDR3nt: TGTGCCAGCAGCTCTGGACTAGCGGGAGTTTACGAGCAGTACTTC